This is a list of T cell receptor beta chains from one sample in a study of shared clonotypes between healthy human individuals. Clones were read by immunoSEQ multiplex PCR, and TCRdb kept only the in-frame ones, dropping some. The sample yields about 960,000 clones, less than 85% seen once. Sequencing was carried out using memory CD4+ T cells sorted from blood. These receptors were obtained from a man aged 18 to 30 in good health. Both conserved end residues are part of each CDR3. D genes are given only for firm matches. Clone size is not always given. Where it is, it says once, few, many or a class for expanded clones.

clone size,V gene,J gene,D gene,CDR3 DNA,CDR3 protein
-,TRBV18,TRBJ1-4,TRBD1,TGTGCCAGCTCACCGCGACAGGGTAATGAAAAACTGTTTTTT,CASSPRQGNEKLFF
-,TRBV7-8,TRBJ2-3,-,TGTGCCAGCAGCTTAGCGGCTTTCGGCACAGATACGCAGTATTTT,CASSLAAFGTDTQYF
-,TRBV21-1,TRBJ1-5,-,TGTGCCAGCAGCACAAATAAGGAACAGGGGGGCCATAGCAATCAGCCCCAGCATTTT,CASSTNKEQGGHSNQPQHF
-,TRBV5-1,TRBJ2-7,TRBD1,TGCGCCAGCAGCTCTTCAGGGGGAAGCTACGAGCAGTACTTC,CASSSSGGSYEQYF
-,TRBV19,TRBJ2-2,TRBD1,TGTGCCACCCTCCCGCACAGGGGAGCGGAGCTGTTTTTT,CATLPHRGAELFF
-,TRBV29-1,TRBJ2-6,-,TGCAGCGTAGAAGACTCTGGGGCCAACGTCCTGACTTTC,CSVEDSGANVLTF
-,TRBV15,TRBJ2-3,TRBD2,TGTGCCACCAGCCGAAAGATTAGCGGGAGGTACACAGATACGCAGTATTTT,CATSRKISGRYTDTQYF
-,TRBV28,TRBJ1-2,TRBD1,TGTGCCAGCAGTTCGACGCGCCCTCGGGACAGGGGGGAGACTAACTATGGCTACACCTTC,CASSSTRPRDRGETNYGYTF
-,TRBV29-1,TRBJ1-6,TRBD1,TGCAGCGTCCGGACGACAGGGGACTCTACTAATTCACCCCTCCACTTT,CSVRTTGDSTNSPLHF
-,TRBV2,TRBJ1-2,-,TGTGCCAGCAGTGGGCCGGGTTTGGCCTATGGCTACACCTTC,CASSGPGLAYGYTF
-,TRBV5-4,TRBJ1-1,-,TGTGCCAGCAGCCTGGAACGTCGAGAAGCTTTCTTT,CASSLERREAFF
-,TRBV7-3,TRBJ1-5,-,TGTGCCAGCAGCCACAAGAGGCGGAGGAGCAATCAGCCCCAGCATTTT,CASSHKRRRSNQPQHF
-,TRBV28,TRBJ1-2,TRBD1,TGTGCCAGCAGTTTGCAGGGGGCTCCTTATGGCTACACCTTC,CASSLQGAPYGYTF
once,TRBV2,TRBJ2-2,-,TGTGCCAGCAGTGTGGGACCCTTAAGGAACACCGGGGAGCTGTTTTTT,CASSVGPLRNTGELFF
-,TRBV11-3,TRBJ2-5,TRBD1,TGTGCCAGCAGCTACGACAGGGCTGAGACCCAGTACTTC,CASSYDRAETQYF
few,TRBV7-9,TRBJ2-1,-,TGTGCCAGCAGCTTAGAATCCTCCTACAATGAGCAGTTCTTC,CASSLESSYNEQFF
few,TRBV10-3,TRBJ1-1,-,TGTGCCATCAGCTCGTCGCAGGGCCTCGGCCGAACTGAAGCTTTCTTT,CAISSSQGLGRTEAFF
-,TRBV27,TRBJ1-1,-,TGTGCCAGCAGTCAATTATCAGGGGTTCGTGCCACTGAAGCTTTCTTT,CASSQLSGVRATEAFF
-,TRBV9,TRBJ1-5,-,TGTGCCAGCAGCGTAGTAACAGTAAATCAGCCCCAGCATTTT,CASSVVTVNQPQHF
-,TRBV19,TRBJ1-1,-,TGTGCCAGTAGCGACCGGGCGGGAACTGAAGCTTTCTTT,CASSDRAGTEAFF
few,TRBV5-1,TRBJ1-1,-,TGCGCCAGCAGCTTGGACGGGGGCCAGAACACTGAAGCTTTCTTT,CASSLDGGQNTEAFF
-,TRBV4-3,TRBJ2-6,-,TGCGCCAGCAGCCAAGAATTACAGAGAAGCTCTGGGGCCAACGTCCTGACTTTC,CASSQELQRSSGANVLTF
-,TRBV6-1,TRBJ2-5,-,TGTGCCAGCAGTGAAATATCCGGATATGCAACAGAGACCCAGTACTTC,CASSEISGYATETQYF
once,TRBV9,TRBJ2-2,-,TGTGCCAGCAGCGCGGGACTCAACACCGGGGAGCTGTTTTTT,CASSAGLNTGELFF
-,TRBV5-4,TRBJ2-5,TRBD2,TGTGCCAGCAGCTTAAGAGGGACTAGCGGACAAGAGACCCAGTACTTC,CASSLRGTSGQETQYF
-,TRBV18,TRBJ2-3,-,TGTGCCAGCTCACCAAAGGGGAAAGATACGCAGTATTTT,CASSPKGKDTQYF
few,TRBV9,TRBJ2-3,-,TGTGCCAGCAGCCCCACCGGAGAGGGACCCCTCTGGGATACGCAGTATTTT,CASSPTGEGPLWDTQYF
-,TRBV5-4,TRBJ1-2,-,TGTGCCAGCAGCGCCAAGGGATTAGGGAACTATGGCTACACCTTC,CASSAKGLGNYGYTF
-,TRBV5-8,TRBJ2-7,TRBD1,TGTGCCAGCAGCAAGCACCGGGACAGGGTCTACGAGCAGTACTTC,CASSKHRDRVYEQYF
few,TRBV5-1,TRBJ1-1,-,TGCGCCAGCAGCTTGGTTGCAGGTAGCACTGAAGCTTTCTTT,CASSLVAGSTEAFF
-,TRBV7-2,TRBJ1-6,-,TGTGCCAGCAGTACCTATAATTCACCCCTCCACTTT,CASSTYNSPLHF
-,TRBV12-5,TRBJ2-3,-,TGTGCTAGTGGTTTGAGACAGTACACAGATACGCAGTATTTT,CASGLRQYTDTQYF
-,TRBV19,TRBJ2-2,-,TGTGCCAGTAGTATCGGCGACAGACTCACCGGGGAGCTGTTTTTT,CASSIGDRLTGELFF
-,TRBV11-2,TRBJ2-5,-,TGTGCCAGCAGCTTAGTCGGGATGCAAGAGACCCAGTACTTC,CASSLVGMQETQYF
-,TRBV7-2,TRBJ2-1,-,TGTGCCAGCAGCTTACGGGGGCGAGTACTCTACAATGAGCAGTTCTTC,CASSLRGRVLYNEQFF
few,TRBV14,TRBJ1-2,-,TGTGCCAGCAGCTGGGACCTTCGGGGTGGCTACACCTTC,CASSWDLRGGYTF
few,TRBV5-1,TRBJ2-3,TRBD2,TGCGCCAGCAGCTTGGGTGGGAGCGGGAGAAGGGATACGCAGTATTTT,CASSLGGSGRRDTQYF
-,TRBV15,TRBJ1-4,TRBD1,TGTGCCACCAGCAGGGATGGGACAGGGGGCAATGAAAAACTGTTTTTT,CATSRDGTGGNEKLFF
few,TRBV5-1,TRBJ2-5,-,TGCGCCAGCTCGAACCCAACACAAGGAGAGACCCAGTACTTC,CASSNPTQGETQYF
-,TRBV2,TRBJ2-7,-,TGTGCCAGCAGCCGGACTCTAACTGGCACCTACGAGCAGTACTTC,CASSRTLTGTYEQYF
-,TRBV9,TRBJ2-3,-,TGTGCCAGCAGCGTAGTCCCTGGCACAGATACGCAGTATTTT,CASSVVPGTDTQYF
-,TRBV28,TRBJ2-7,-,TGTGCCAGCACTCAGGGGGGGTACAGGGCAGGCGAGCAGTACTTC,CASTQGGYRAGEQYF
-,TRBV10-3,TRBJ2-2,TRBD2,TGTGCGTCTAGCGGGAGGGCCAGTGACACCGGGGAGCTGTTTTTT,CASSGRASDTGELFF
-,TRBV12-5,TRBJ2-5,TRBD2,TGTGCTAGTGGTTTGGTAGAGGCTAGCGGGAGAGATCGAGAGACCCAGTACTTC,CASGLVEASGRDRETQYF
-,TRBV5-1,TRBJ2-7,-,TGCGCCAGCAGCTTCAACTCCTACGAGCAGTACTTC,CASSFNSYEQYF
-,TRBV4-2,TRBJ1-1,-,TGTGCCAGCAGCCAAGATCGGGGAGTTGGCACTGAAGCTTTCTTT,CASSQDRGVGTEAFF